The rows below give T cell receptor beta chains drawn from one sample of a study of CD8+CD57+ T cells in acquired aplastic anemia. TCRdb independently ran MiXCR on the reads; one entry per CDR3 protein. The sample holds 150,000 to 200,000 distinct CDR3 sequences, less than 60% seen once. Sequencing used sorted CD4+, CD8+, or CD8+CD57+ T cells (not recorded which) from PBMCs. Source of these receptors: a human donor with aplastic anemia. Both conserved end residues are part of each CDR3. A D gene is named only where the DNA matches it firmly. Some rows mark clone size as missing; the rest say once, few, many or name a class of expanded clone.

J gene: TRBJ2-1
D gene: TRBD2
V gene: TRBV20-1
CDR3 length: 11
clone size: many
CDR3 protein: CSARREGEQFF
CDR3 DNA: TGCAGTGCTAGAAGGGAGGGCGAGCAGTTCTTC

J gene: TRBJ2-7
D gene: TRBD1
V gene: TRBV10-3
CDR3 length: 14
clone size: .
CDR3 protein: CAISDRDRSYEQYF
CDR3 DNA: TGTGCCATCAGTGATCGGGACAGGTCCTACGAGCAGTACTTC

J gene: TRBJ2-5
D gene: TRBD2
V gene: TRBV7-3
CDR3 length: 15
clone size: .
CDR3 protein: CASSSVAGGRETQYF
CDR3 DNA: TGTGCCAGCAGCTCGGTAGCGGGGGGGCGGGAGACCCAGTACTTC

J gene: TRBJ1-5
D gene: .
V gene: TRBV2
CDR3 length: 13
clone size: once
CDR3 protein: CASSPGLWQPQHF
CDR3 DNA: TGTGCCAGCAGTCCCGGTCTTTGGCAGCCCCAGCATTTT

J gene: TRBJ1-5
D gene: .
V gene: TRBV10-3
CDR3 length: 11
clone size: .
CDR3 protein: CAISLGQPQHF
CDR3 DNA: TGTGCCATCAGTTTGGGTCAGCCCCAGCATTTT

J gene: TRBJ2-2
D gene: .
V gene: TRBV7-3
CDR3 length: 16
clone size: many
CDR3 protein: CASSNKGGLRTGELFF
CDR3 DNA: TGTGCCAGCAGCAACAAGGGGGGACTACGAACCGGGGAGCTGTTTTTT

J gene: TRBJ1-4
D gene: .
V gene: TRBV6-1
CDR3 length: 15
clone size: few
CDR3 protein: CASSEGVKTGEKLFF
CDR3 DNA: TGTGCCAGCAGTGAAGGGGTCAAGACCGGAGAAAAACTGTTTTTT

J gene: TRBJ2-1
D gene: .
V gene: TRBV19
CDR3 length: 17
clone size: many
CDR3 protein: CASSIDSSSGLMNEQFF
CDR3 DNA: TGTGCCAGTAGTATAGATAGTAGTAGCGGCCTTATGAATGAGCAGTTCTTC

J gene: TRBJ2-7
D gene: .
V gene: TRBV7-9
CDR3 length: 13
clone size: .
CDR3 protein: CASEGQTSYEQYF
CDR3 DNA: TGTGCCAGCGAAGGACAGACCAGCTACGAGCAGTACTTC

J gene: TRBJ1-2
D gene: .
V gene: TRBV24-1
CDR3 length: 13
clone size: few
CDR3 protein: CAISSGPMDGYTF
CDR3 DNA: TGTGCCATCTCGTCGGGACCGATGGATGGCTACACCTTC

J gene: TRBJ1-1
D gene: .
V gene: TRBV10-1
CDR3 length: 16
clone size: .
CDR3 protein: CASSESAVGRNTEAFF
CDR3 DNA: TGCGCCAGCAGTGAGTCGGCAGTTGGGAGGAACACTGAAGCTTTCTTT

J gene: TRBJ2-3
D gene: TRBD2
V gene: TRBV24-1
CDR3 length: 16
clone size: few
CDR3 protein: CATSEGSGASTDTQYF
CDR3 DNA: TGTGCCACCAGTGAAGGTAGCGGGGCGAGCACAGATACGCAGTATTTT

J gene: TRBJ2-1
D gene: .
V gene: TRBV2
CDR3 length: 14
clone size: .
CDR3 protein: CASSTDDSYNEQFF
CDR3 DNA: TGTGCCAGCAGTACAGACGACTCCTACAATGAGCAGTTCTTC

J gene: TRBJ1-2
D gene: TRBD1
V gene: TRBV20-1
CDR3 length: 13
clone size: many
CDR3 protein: CSAPGQGAFDYTF
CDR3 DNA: TGCAGTGCACCAGGACAGGGGGCTTTTGACTACACCTTC

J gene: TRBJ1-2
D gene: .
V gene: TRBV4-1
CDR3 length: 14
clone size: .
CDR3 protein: CASSQAGTSYGYTF
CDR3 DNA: TGTGCCAGCAGCCAAGCCGGGACGAGCTATGGCTACACCTTC

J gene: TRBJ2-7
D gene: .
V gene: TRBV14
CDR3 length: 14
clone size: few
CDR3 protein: CASSQDGGIYEQYF
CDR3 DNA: TGTGCCAGCAGCCAAGATGGTGGGATCTACGAGCAGTACTTC

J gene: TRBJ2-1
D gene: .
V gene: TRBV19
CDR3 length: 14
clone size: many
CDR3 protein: CASSIGQNGGEQFF
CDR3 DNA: TGTGCCAGTAGTATAGGGCAGAACGGGGGTGAGCAGTTCTTC

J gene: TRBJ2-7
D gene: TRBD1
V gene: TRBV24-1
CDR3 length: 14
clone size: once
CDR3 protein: CATARGRGLYEQYF
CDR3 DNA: TGTGCCACTGCTCGGGGCAGGGGGCTATACGAGCAGTACTTC

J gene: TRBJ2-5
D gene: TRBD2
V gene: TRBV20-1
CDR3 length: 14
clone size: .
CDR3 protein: CSARLAGYQETQYF
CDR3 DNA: TGCAGTGCTAGACTAGCGGGGTACCAAGAGACCCAGTACTTC

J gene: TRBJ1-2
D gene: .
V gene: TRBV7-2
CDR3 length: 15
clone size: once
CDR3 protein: CASSADRLGVYGYTF
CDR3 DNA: TGTGCCAGCAGCGCGGACAGATTGGGAGTATATGGCTACACCTTC

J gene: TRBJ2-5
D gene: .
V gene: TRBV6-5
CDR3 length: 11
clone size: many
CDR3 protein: CASSHGLAQYF
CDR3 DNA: TGTGCCAGCAGTCACGGATTGGCCCAGTACTTC

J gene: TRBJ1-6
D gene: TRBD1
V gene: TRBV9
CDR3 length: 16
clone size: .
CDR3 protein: CASSARRQGGNSPLHF
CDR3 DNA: TGTGCCAGCAGCGCTCGGAGACAGGGAGGTAATTCACCCCTCCACTTT

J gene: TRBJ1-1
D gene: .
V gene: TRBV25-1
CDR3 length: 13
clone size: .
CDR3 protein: CASSYRRNTEAFF
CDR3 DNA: TGTGCCAGCAGTTACAGGAGGAACACTGAAGCTTTCTTT

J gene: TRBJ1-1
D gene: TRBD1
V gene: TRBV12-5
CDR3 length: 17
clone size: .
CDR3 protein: CASGLVRTGAWNTEAFF
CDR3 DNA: TGTGCTAGTGGTTTGGTAAGGACAGGGGCATGGAACACTGAAGCTTTCTTT

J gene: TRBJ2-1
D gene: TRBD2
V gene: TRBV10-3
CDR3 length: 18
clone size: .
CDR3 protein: CAISRTSGGVVSYNEQFF
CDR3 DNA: TGTGCCATCAGTCGGACTAGCGGGGGGGTCGTCTCCTACAATGAGCAGTTCTTC

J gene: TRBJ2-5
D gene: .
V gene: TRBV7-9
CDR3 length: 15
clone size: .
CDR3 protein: CAGSLHGPIQETQYF
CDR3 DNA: TGTGCCGGCAGCTTACATGGACCTATACAAGAGACCCAGTACTTC

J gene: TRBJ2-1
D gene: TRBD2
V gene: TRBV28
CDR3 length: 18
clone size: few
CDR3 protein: CASRIPLGGGSSYNEQFF
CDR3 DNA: TGTGCCAGCAGGATACCACTGGGGGGGGGGAGCTCCTACAATGAGCAGTTCTTC

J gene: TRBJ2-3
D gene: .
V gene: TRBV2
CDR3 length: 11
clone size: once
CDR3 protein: CASKGRDTQYF
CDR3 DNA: TGTGCCAGCAAAGGGAGGGATACGCAGTATTTT

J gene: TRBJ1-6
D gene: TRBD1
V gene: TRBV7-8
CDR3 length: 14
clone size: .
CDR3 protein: CASSLGTGQSPLHF
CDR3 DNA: TGTGCCAGCAGCTTAGGGACAGGGCAATCACCCCTCCACTTT

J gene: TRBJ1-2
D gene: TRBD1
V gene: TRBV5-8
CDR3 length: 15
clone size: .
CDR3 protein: CASSTSIGQGYGYTF
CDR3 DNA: TGTGCCAGCAGCACGTCCATTGGACAGGGGTATGGCTACACCTTC

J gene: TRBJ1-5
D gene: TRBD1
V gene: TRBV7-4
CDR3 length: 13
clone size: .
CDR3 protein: CASSGTGSQPQHF
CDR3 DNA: TGTGCCAGCAGCGGGACAGGGTCCCAGCCCCAGCATTTT

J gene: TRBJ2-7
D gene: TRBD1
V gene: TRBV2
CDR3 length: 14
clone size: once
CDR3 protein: CASSSNRGRYEQYF
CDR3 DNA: TGTGCCAGCAGTTCCAACAGGGGACGGTACGAGCAGTACTTC

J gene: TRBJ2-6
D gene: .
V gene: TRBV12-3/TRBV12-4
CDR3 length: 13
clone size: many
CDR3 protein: CASSPGEANVLTF
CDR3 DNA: TGTGCCAGCAGCCCAGGGGAGGCCAACGTCCTGACTTTC

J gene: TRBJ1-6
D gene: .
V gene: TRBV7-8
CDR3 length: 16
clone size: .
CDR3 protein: CASSPGVRGLYSPLHF
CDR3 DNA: TGTGCCAGCAGCCCTGGGGTCCGGGGGCTTTATTCACCCCTCCACTTT

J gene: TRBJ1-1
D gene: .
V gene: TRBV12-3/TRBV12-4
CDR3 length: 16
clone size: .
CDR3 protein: CASSLTGGRGQAGAFF
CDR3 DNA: TGTGCCAGCAGTTTAACCGGGGGCAGGGGTCAAGCTGGAGCTTTCTTT

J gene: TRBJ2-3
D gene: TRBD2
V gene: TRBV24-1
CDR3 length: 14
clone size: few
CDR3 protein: CATSVGGVADTQYF
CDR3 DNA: TGTGCCACCAGTGTGGGGGGGGTCGCAGATACGCAGTATTTT

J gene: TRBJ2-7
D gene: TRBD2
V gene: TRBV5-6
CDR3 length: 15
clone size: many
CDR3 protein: CASQEGLASSYEQYF
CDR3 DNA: TGTGCCAGCCAAGAGGGACTAGCGTCATCCTACGAGCAGTACTTC

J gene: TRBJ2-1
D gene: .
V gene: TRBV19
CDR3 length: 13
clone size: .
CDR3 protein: CASSIGLENEQFF
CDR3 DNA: TGTGCCAGTAGTATAGGGCTGGAAAATGAGCAGTTCTTC

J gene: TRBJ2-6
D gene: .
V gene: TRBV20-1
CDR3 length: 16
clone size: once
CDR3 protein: CSARGQTHSGADVLTF
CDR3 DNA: TGCAGTGCTAGAGGCCAGACACACTCTGGGGCCGACGTCCTGACTTTC

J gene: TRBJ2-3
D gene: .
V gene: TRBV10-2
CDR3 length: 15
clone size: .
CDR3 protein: CASSESSYRADTQYF
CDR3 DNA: TGCGCCAGCAGTGAGTCAAGCTATCGTGCCGATACGCAGTATTTT

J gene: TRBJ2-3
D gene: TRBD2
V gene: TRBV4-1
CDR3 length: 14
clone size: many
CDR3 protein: CASSPILREGTQYF
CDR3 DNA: TGCGCCAGCAGCCCTATACTGCGGGAGGGGACGCAGTATTTT

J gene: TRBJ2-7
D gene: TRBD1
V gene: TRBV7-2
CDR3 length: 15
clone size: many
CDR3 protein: CASVPNTGGFYEQYF
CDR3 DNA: TGTGCCAGCGTACCCAATACAGGGGGCTTCTACGAGCAGTACTTC

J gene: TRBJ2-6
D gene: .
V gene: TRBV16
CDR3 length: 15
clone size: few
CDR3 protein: CASTRGGPGANVLTF
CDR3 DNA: TGTGCCAGCACCAGGGGGGGCCCTGGGGCCAACGTCCTGACTTTC

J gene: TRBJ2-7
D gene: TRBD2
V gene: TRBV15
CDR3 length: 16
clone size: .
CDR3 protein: CATSQRRTSGSYEQYF
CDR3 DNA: TGTGCCACCAGCCAACGAAGGACTAGCGGGAGCTACGAGCAGTACTTC

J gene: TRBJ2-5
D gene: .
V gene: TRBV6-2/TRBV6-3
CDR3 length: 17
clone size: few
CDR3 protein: CASSYQVGGSHRETQYF
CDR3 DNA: TGTGCCAGCAGTTACCAAGTTGGGGGGTCCCATCGAGAGACCCAGTACTTC

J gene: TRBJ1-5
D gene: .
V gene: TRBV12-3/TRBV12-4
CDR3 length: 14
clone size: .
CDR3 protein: CASSLGRLNQPQHF
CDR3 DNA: TGTGCCAGCAGTTTAGGCAGACTTAATCAGCCCCAGCATTTT

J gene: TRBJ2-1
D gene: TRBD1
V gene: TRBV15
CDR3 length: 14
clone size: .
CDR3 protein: CATSPRQGRNEQFF
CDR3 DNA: TGTGCCACCAGCCCCAGACAGGGTAGGAATGAGCAGTTCTTC

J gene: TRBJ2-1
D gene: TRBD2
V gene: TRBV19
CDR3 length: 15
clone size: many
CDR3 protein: CASTSGRGTYNEQFF
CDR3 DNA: TGTGCCAGTACTAGCGGGAGGGGTACCTACAATGAGCAGTTCTTC

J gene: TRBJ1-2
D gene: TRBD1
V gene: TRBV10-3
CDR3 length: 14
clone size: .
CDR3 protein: CAISESRGSYGYTF
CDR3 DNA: TGTGCCATCAGTGAGTCCAGGGGGTCCTATGGCTACACCTTC

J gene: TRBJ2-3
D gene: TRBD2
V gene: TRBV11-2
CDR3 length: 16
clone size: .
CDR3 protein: CASSLGTSGSVDTQYF
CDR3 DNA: TGTGCCAGCAGCTTAGGGACTAGCGGGAGCGTAGATACGCAGTATTTT

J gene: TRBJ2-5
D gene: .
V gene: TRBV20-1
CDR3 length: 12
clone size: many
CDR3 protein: CSAYGRSGAQYF
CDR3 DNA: TGCAGTGCCTACGGACGGTCAGGGGCCCAGTACTTC

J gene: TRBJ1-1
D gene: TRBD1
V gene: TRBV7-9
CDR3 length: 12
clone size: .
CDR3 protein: CASRKPQGAAFF
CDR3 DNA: TGTGCCAGCAGGAAACCACAGGGGGCAGCTTTCTTT

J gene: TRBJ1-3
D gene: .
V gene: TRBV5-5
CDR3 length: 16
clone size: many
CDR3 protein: CASSLEIQGIGNTIYF
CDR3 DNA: TGTGCCAGCAGCTTGGAGATTCAGGGAATAGGTAACACCATATATTTT